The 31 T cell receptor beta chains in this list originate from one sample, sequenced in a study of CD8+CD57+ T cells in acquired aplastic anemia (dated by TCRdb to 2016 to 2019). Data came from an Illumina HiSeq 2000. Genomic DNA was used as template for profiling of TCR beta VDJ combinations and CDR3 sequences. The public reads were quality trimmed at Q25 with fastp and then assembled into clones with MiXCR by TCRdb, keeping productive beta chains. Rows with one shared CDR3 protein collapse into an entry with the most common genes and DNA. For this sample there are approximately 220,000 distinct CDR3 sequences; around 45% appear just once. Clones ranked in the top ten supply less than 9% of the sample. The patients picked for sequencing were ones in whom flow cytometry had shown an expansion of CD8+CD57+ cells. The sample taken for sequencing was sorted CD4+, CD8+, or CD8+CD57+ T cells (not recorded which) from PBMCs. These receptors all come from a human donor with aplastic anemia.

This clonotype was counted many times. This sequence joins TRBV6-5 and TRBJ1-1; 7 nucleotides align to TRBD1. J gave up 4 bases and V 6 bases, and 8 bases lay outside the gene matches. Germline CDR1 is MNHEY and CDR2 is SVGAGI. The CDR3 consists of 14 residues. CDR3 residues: CASRLGGKGTEAFF. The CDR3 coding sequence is TGTGCCAGCAGGCTAGGGGGCAAGGGCACTGAAGCTTTCTTT.

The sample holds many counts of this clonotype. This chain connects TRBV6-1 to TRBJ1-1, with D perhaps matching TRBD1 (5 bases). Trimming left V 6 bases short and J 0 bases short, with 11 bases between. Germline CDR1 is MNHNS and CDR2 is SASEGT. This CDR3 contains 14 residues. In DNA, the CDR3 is TGTGCCAGCAGGCTAGGGACGTTGAACACTGAAGCTTTCTTT. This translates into CASRLGTLNTEAFF.

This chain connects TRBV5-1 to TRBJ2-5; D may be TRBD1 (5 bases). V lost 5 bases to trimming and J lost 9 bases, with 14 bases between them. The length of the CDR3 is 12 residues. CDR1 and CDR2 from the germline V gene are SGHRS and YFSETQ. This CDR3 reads CASRTGTGAQYF. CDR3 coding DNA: TGCGCCAGCAGAACAGGCACGGGTGCCCAGTACTTC.

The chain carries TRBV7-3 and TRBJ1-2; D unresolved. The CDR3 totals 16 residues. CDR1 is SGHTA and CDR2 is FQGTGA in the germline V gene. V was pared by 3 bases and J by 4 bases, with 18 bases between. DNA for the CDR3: TGTGCCAGCAGCTTCGGGCGGAGGGTGAATCTCTATGGCTACACCTTC. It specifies CASSFGRRVNLYGYTF.

The CDR3: CASSLVPFNQPQHF. The CDR3 bases are TGTGCCAGCAGCTTAGTTCCATTCAATCAGCCCCAGCATTTT. V gene TRBV7-2 combines with J gene TRBJ1-5; D gene ambiguous. V lost 1 base to trimming and J lost 3 bases, with 7 bases between them. Germline values: CDR1 SGHTA, CDR2 FQGNSA. The CDR3 length is 14 residues. Combining the CDR3 with reference TRBV7-2 and TRBJ1-5 gives the whole variable domain GAGVSQSPSNKVTEKGKDVELRCDPISGHTALYWYRQSLGQGLEFLIYFQGNSAPDKSGLPSDRFSAERTGGSVSTLTIQRTQQEDSAVYLCASSLVPFNQPQHFGDGTRLSIL.

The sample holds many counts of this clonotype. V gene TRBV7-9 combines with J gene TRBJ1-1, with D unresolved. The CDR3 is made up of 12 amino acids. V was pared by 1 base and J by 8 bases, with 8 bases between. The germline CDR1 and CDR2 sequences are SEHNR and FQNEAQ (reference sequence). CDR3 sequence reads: CASSLGGNEAFF. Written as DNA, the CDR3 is TGTGCCAGCAGCTTAGGAGGAAACGAAGCTTTCTTT. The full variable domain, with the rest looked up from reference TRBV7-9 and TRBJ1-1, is DTGVSQNPRHKITKRGQNVTFRCDPISEHNRLYWYRQTLGQGPEFLTYFQNEAQLEKSRLLSDRFSAERPKGSFSTLEIQRTEQGDSAMYLCASSLGGNEAFFGQGTRLTVV.

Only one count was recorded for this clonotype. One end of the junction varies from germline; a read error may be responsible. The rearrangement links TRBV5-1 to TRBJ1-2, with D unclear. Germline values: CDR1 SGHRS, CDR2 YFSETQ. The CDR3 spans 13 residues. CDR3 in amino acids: CASSLGGSYGYAF. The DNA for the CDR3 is TGCGCCAGCAGCTTGGGAGGGAGCTATGGTTACGCCTTC.

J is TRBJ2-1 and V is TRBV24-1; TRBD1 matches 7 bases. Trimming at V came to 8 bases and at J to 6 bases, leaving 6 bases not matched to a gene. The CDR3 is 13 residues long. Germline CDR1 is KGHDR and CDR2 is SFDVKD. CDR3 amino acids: CATTGTVGNEQFF. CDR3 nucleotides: TGTGCCACCACAGGGACAGTCGGCAATGAGCAGTTCTTC.

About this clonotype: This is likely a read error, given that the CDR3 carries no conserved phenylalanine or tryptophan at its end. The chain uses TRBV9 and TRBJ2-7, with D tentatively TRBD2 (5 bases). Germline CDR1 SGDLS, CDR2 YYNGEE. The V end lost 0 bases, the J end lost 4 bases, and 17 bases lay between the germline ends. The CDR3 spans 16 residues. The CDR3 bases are TGTGCCAGCAGCGTAGCTGCAACTGGGGAGTTGTACGAGCAGTACCTC. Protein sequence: CASSVAATGELYEQYL.

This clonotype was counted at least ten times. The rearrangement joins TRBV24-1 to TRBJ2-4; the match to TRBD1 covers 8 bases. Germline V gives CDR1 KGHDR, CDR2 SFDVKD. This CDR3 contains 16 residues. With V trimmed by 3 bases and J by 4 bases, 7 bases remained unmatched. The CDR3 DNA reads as TGTGCCACCAGTGATCCCCGGACAGGGTTTAAAAACATTCAGTACTTC. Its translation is CATSDPRTGFKNIQYF.

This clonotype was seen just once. CDR3 DNA: TGTGCCAGCACCGAGGTCAGATCTTCTGTCGACATTCAGTACTTC. It yields the protein CASTEVRSSVDIQYF. The chain employs TRBV2 and TRBJ2-4; D uncertain. Germline lookup yields CDR1 SNHLY and CDR2 FYNNEI. Trimming cost V 7 bases and J 8 bases, with 21 bases left between them. The CDR3 length is 15 residues.

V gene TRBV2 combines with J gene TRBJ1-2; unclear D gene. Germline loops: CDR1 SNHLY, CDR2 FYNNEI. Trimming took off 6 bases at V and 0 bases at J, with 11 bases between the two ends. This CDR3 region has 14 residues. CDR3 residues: CASREDGANYGYTF. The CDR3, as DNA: TGTGCCAGCAGAGAGGACGGGGCTAACTATGGCTACACCTTC.

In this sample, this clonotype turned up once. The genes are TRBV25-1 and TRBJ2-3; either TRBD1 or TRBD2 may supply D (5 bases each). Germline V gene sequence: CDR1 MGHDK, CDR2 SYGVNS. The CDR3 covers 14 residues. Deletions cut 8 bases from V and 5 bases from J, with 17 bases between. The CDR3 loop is CASSRDGEGDTQYF. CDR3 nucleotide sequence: TGTGCCAGCTCCCGGGACGGAGAAGGAGATACGCAGTATTTT.

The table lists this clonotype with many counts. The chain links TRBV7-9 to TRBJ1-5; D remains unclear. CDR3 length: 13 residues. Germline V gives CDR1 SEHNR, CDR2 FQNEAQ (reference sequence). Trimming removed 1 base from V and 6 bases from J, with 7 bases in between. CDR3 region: CASSLDGGQPQHF. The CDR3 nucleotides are TGTGCCAGCAGCTTAGATGGAGGTCAGCCCCAGCATTTT.

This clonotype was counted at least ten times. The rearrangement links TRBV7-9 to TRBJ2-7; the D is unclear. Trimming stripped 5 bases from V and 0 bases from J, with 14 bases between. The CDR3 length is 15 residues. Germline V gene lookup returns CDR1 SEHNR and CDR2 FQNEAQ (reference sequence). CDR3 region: CASSTLTKYSYEQYF. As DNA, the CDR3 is TGTGCCAGCAGCACTCTGACGAAGTACTCCTACGAGCAGTACTTC.

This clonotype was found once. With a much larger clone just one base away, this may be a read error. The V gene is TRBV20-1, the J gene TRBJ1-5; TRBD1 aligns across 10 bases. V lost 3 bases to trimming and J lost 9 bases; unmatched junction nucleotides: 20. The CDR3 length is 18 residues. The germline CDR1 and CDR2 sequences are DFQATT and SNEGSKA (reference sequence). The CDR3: CSARANDRGLYRYPPQHF. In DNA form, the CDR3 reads TGCAGTGCTAGGGCAAACGACAGGGGGCTGTATAGGTACCCGCCCCAGCATTTT.

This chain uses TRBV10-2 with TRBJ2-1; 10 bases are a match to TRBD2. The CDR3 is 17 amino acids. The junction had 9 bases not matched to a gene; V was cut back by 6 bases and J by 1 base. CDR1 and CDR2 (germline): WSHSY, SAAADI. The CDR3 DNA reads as TGCGCCAGCAGGAATCTAGCGGGAGTACCTTCCTACAATGAGCAGTTCTTC. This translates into CASRNLAGVPSYNEQFF.

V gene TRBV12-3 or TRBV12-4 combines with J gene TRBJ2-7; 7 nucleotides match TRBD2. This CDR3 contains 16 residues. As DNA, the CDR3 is TGTGCTAGTGGTTTGGCCTCCGGGACTACCTCAACCGAGCAGTACTTC. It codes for CASGLASGTTSTEQYF.

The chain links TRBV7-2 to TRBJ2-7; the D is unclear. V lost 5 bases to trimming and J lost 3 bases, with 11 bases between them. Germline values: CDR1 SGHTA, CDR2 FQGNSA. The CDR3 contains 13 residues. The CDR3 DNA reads TGTGCCAGCAGCCGGAGCGCCCGCTACGAGCAGTACTTC. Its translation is CASSRSARYEQYF.

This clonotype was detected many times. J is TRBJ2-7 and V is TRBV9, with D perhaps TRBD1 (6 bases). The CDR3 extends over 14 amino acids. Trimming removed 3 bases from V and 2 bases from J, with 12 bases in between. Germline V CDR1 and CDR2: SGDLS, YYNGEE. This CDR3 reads CASSGTGSPYEQYF. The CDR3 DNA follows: TGTGCCAGCAGCGGCACAGGGTCCCCCTACGAGCAGTACTTC.

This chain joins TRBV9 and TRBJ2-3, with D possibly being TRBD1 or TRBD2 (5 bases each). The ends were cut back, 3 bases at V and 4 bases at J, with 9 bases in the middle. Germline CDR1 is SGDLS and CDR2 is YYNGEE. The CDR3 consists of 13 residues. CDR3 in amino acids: CASSEGPSDTQYF. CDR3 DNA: TGTGCCAGCAGCGAGGGACCTTCAGATACGCAGTATTTT.

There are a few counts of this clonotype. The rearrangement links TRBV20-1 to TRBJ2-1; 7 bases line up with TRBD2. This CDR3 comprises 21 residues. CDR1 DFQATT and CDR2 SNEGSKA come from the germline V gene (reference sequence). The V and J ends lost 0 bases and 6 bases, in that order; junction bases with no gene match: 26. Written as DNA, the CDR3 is TGCAGTGCTAGAGATCTCTACCAGACCGGCGGGCGGGAGAAACAACCCAATGAGCAGTTCTTC. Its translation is CSARDLYQTGGREKQPNEQFF.

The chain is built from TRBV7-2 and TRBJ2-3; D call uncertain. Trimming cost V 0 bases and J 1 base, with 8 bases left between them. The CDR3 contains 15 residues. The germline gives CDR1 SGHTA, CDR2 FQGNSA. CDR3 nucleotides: TGTGCCAGCAGCTTAGCGGGGTTTGGCACAGATACGCAGTATTTT. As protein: CASSLAGFGTDTQYF.

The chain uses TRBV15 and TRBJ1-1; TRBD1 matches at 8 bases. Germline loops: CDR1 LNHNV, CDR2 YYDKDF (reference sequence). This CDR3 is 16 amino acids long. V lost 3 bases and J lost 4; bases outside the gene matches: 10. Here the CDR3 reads CATSSYRGYESTEAFF. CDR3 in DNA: TGTGCCACCAGCAGCTACAGGGGGTACGAGAGCACTGAAGCTTTCTTT.

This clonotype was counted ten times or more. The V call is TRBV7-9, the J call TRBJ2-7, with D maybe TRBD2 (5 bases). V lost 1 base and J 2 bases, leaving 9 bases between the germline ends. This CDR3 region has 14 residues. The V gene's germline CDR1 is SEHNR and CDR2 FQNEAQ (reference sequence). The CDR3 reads CASSLGSATYEQYF. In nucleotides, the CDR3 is TGTGCCAGCAGCTTAGGTAGCGCCACCTACGAGCAGTACTTC.

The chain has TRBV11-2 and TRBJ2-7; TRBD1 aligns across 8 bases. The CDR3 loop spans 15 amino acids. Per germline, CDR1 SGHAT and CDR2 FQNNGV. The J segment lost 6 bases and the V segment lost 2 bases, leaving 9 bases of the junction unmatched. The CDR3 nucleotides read TGTGCCAGCAGCTTAATAGGGGGACAGGACCTCGAGCAGTACTTC. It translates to CASSLIGGQDLEQYF.

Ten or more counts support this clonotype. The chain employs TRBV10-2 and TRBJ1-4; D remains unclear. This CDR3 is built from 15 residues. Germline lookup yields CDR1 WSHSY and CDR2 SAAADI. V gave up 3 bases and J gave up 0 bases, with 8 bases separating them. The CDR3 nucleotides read TGCGCCAGCAGTGACTCCGGGGCAACTAATGAAAAACTGTTTTTT. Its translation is CASSDSGATNEKLFF.

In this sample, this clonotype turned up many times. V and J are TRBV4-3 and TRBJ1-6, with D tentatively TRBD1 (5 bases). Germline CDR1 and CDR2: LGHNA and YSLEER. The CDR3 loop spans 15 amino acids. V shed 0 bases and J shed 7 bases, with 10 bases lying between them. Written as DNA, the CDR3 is TGCGCCAGCAGCCAAGATCGGGGCTGGAATTCACCCCTCCACTTT. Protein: CASSQDRGWNSPLHF.

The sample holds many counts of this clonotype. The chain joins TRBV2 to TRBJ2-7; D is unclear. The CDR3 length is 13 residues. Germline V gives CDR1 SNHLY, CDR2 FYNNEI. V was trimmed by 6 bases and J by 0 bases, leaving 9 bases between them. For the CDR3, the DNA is TGTGCCAGCAGACTGACCCCCTCCTACGAGCAGTACTTC. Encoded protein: CASRLTPSYEQYF.

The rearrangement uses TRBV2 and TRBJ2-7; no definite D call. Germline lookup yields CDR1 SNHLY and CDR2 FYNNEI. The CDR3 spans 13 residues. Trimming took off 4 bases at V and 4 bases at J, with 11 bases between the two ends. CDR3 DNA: TGTGCCAGCAGTGCGGTCTCTCCTTACGAGCAGTACTTC. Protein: CASSAVSPYEQYF.

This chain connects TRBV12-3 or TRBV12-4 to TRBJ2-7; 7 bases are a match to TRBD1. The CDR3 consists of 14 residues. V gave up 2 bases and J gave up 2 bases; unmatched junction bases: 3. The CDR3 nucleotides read TGTGCCAGCAGTTTAAGGCAGGGGGCCTACGAGCAGTACTTC. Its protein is CASSLRQGAYEQYF.